This T cell receptor beta chain was captured by sequencing in a study of cytomegalovirus exposure and HLA in healthy donors. About the research overall: Genetic ancestry analysis placed about 76% of the 300 to 500 donors that were genotyped in the Caucasian-associated cluster.

In the PCR, 60 Vbeta and 13 Jbeta primers were used. As processed by the authors: Roughly 80 million unique TCR beta chains, 9 million to 14 million shared, were counted in a later analysis. Assay used: immunoSEQ multiplex PCR; TCRdb lists only in-frame clones, some missing. That table supplies the V and J calls and clone size; D and trimming were determined from the DNA. This sample has approximately 190,000 clones, with roughly 90% found just once. The CDR3 is 15 amino acids. With 0 bases removed from V and 2 bases from J, the gap between germline ends came to 8 bases. The V gene's germline CDR1 is SGHTS and CDR2 YDEGEE. Among the donors, all were healthy bone marrow donors.

The receptor comes from a boy between 2 and 15 years old in good health and CMV-seronegative. The chain recombines TRBV5-8 with TRBJ2-2; weak D call: TRBD1 (6 bases). What was sequenced was PBMCs. This CDR3 is CASSLVGTNTGELFF. Written as DNA, the CDR3 is TGTGCCAGCAGCTTGGTAGGGACAAACACCGGGGAGCTGTTTTTT.